This T cell receptor (beta chain) was obtained from a study of blood T cell repertoires in COVID-19. Study-wide background: Nucleic acid was either cDNA or gDNA, and it came from T cells, B-cell-depleted T cells, or PBMCs.

Assay: immunoSEQ multiplex PCR; the TCRdb copy retains only in-frame clones and omits some. This repertoire shows 110,000 to 150,000 clones, 86% found once; its top ten account for 4.3%. V shed 9 bases and J 4 bases; nucleotides not matched to a gene: 8. The CDR3 spans 14 residues. CDR1 LNHDA and CDR2 SQIVND come from the germline V gene (reference sequence). Study members were between about 18 and 90 years old and lived in about two dozen US regions. Clinical history reported by participants formed the basis on which cohorts were assigned. Two negative PCRs, clearance, or symptom resolution characterized the recovered Cohort 3 donors.

The chain couples TRBV19 to TRBJ2-1; 8 bases fit TRBD2. This clonotype was obtained from a man aged 50-60 years who had recovered from COVID-19. The sequenced material came from PBMCs or T cells enriched from blood (not recorded which). CDR3 bases: TGTGCCAGCGCGCGGGGGGCAGGTTACAATGAGCAGTTCTTC. It is translated as CASARGAGYNEQFF.